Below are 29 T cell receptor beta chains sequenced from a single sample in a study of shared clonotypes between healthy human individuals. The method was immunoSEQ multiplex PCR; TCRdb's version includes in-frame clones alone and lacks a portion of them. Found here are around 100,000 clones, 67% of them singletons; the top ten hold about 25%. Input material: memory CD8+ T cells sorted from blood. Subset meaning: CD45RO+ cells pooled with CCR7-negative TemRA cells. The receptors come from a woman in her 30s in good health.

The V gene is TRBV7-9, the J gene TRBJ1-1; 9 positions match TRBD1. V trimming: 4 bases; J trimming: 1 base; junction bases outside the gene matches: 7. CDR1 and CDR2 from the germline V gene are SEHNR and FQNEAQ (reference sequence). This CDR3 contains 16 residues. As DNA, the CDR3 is TGTGCCAGCAGCTGGGGGACAGGGAGGCCGAACACTGAAGCTTTCTTT. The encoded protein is CASSWGTGRPNTEAFF.

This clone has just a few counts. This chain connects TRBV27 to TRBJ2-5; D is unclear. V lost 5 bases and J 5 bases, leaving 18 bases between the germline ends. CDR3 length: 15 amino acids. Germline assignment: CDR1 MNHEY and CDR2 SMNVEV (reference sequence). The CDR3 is CASSHDFNSPETQYF. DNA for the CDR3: TGTGCCAGCAGTCACGATTTCAATTCACCGGAGACCCAGTACTTC.

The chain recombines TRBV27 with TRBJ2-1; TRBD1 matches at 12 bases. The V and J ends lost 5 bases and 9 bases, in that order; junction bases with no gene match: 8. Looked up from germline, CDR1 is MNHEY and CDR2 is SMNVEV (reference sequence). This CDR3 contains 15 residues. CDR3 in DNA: TGTGCCAGCAGTACACCCGGGACAGGGGGCTTTGAGCAGTTCTTC. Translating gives CASSTPGTGGFEQFF.

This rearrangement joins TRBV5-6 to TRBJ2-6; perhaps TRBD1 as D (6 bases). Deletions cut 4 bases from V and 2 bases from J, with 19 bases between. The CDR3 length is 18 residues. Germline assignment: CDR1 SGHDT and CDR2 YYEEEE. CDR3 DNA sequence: TGTGCCAGCAGCGCAGCACAGGGTCGCTATGCTGGGGCCAACGTCCTGACTTTC. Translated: CASSAAQGRYAGANVLTF.

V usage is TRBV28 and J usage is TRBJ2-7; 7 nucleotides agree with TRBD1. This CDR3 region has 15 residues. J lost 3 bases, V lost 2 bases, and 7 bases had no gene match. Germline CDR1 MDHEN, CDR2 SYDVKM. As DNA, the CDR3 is TGTGCCAGCAGTTTAACCGAGACAGGGCTCTACGAGCAGTACTTC. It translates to CASSLTETGLYEQYF.

The CDR3 spells CASSTTEPGQGVEKLFF. CDR3 in DNA: TGTGCCAGTAGTACCACCGAACCGGGACAGGGAGTAGAAAAACTGTTTTTT. J is TRBJ1-4 and V is TRBV19, with 9 nucleotides matching TRBD1. The CDR3 is 17 residues long. V shed 4 bases, J shed 8 bases, and the junction held 14 bases outside the gene matches. Germline CDR1 reads LNHDA; CDR2 reads SQIVND (reference sequence).

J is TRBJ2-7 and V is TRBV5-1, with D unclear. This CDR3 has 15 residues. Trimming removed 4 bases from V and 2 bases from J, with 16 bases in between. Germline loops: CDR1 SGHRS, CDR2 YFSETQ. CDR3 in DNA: TGCGCCAGCAGCCCCGTCCTTGGGGAAGCCTACGAGCAGTACTTC. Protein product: CASSPVLGEAYEQYF.

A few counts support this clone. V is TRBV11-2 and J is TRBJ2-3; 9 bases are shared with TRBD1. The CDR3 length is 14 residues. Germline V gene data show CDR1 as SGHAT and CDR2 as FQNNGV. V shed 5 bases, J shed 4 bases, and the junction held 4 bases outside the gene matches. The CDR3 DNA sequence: TGTGCCAGCAGCCCTCGACAGGGGGCAGATACGCAGTATTTT. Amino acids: CASSPRQGADTQYF.

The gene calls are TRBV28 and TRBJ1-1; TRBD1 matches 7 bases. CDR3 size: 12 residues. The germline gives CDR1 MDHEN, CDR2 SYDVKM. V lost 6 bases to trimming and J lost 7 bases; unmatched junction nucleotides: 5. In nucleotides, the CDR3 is TGTGCCAGCAGCCTAGGACAGGTTGAAGCTTTCTTT. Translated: CASSLGQVEAFF.

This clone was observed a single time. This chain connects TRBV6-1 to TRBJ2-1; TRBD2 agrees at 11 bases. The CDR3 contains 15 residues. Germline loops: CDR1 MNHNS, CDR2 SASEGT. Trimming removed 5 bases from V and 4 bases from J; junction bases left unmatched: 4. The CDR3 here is CASSLGTSGYNEQFF. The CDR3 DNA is TGTGCCAGCAGTCTAGGGACTAGCGGTTACAATGAGCAGTTCTTC.

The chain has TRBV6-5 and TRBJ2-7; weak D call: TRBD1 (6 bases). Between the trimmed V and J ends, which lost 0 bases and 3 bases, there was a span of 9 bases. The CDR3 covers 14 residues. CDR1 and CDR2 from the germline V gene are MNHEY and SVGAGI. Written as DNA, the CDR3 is TGTGCCAGCAGTTACTCGGGACATAACTACGAGCAGTACTTC. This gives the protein CASSYSGHNYEQYF.

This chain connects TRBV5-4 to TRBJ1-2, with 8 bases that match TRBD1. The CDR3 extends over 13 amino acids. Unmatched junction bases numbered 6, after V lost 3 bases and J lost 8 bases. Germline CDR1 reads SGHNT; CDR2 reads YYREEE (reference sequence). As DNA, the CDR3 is TGTGCCAGCAGCTACGACAGGGACAGGGGCTACACCTTC. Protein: CASSYDRDRGYTF.

This chain's CDR3 is CASSRTEETQYF. In DNA form, the CDR3 reads TGTGCCAGCAGCCGGACTGAAGAGACCCAGTACTTC. This chain uses TRBV7-9 with TRBJ2-5, with a possible D match to TRBD2 (5 bases). V was clipped by 5 bases and J by 3 bases, with 7 bases between them. The CDR3 runs 12 residues. CDR1 is SEHNR and CDR2 is FQNEAQ in the germline V gene (reference sequence).

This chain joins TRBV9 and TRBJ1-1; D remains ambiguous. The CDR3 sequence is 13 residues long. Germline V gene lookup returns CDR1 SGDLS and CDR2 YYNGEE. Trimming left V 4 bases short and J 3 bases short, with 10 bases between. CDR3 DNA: TGTGCCAGCAGCCCCCGCAGCTACACTGAAGCTTTCTTT. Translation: CASSPRSYTEAFF.

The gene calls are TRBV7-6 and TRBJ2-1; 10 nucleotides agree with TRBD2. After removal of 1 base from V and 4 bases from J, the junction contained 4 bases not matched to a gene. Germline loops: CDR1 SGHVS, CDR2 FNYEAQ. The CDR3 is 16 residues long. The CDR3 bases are TGTGCCAGCAGCTTAGGAGGGACTAGCGTATACAATGAGCAGTTCTTC. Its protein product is CASSLGGTSVYNEQFF.

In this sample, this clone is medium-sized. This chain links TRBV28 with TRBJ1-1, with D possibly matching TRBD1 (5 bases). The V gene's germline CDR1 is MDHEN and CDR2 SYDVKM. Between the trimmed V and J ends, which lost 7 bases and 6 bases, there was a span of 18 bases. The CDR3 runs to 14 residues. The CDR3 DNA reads TGTGCCAGCATTCCGGACGGGGGGAATGCTGAAGCTTTCTTT. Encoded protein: CASIPDGGNAEAFF.

The CDR3 sequence is CAVADMQTAQGEKLFF. The DNA for the CDR3 is TGTGCAGTCGCGGATATGCAGACGGCCCAGGGGGAAAAACTGTTTTTT. V gene TRBV19 combines with J gene TRBJ1-4; possibly TRBD1 for D (6 bases). Per germline, CDR1 LNHDA and CDR2 SQIVND (reference sequence). The CDR3 has 16 residues.

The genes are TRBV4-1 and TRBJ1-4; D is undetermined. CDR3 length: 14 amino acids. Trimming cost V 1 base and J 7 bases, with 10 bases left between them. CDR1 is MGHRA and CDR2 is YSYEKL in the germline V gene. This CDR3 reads CASSQAMGSEKLFF. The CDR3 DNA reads TGCGCCAGCAGCCAAGCAATGGGTAGTGAAAAACTGTTTTTT.

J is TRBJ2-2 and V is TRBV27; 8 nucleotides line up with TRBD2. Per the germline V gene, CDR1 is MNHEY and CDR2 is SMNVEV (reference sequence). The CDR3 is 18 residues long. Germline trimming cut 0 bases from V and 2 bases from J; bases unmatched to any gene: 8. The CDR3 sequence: CASSLSLRLAGNTGELFF. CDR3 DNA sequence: TGTGCCAGCAGTTTATCATTACGGCTAGCGGGTAACACCGGGGAGCTGTTTTTT.

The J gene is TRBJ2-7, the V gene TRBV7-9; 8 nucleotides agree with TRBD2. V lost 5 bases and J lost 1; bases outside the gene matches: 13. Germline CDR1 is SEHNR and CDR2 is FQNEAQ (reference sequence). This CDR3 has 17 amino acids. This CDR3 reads CASSGTSFAGGSYEQYF. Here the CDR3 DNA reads TGTGCCAGCAGCGGTACTAGCTTTGCGGGAGGATCCTACGAGCAGTACTTC.

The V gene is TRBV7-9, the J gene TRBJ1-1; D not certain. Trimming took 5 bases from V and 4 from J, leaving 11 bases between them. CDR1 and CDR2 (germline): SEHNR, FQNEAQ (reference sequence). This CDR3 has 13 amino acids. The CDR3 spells CASSLNGLTEAFF. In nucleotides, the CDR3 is TGTGCCAGCAGCCTAAACGGTCTCACTGAAGCTTTCTTT.

This CDR3 is CATSGGMNTEAFF. As DNA, the CDR3 is TGTGCCACCAGTGGAGGTATGAACACTGAAGCTTTCTTT. J is TRBJ1-1 and V is TRBV15; D ambiguous. V shed 6 bases and J shed 0 bases, with 8 bases lying between them. Germline V gives CDR1 LNHNV, CDR2 YYDKDF (reference sequence). The CDR3 totals 13 residues.

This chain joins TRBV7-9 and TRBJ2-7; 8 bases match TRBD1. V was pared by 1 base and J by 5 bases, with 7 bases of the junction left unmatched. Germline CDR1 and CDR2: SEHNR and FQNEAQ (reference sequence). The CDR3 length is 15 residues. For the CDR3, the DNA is TGTGCCAGCAGCTTAGGACAGGGGAAGTTTAACGAGCAGTACTTC. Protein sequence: CASSLGQGKFNEQYF. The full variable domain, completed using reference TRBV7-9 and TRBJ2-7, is DTGVSQNPRHKITKRGQNVTFRCDPISEHNRLYWYRQTLGQGPEFLTYFQNEAQLEKSRLLSDRFSAERPKGSFSTLEIQRTEQGDSAMYLCASSLGQGKFNEQYFGPGTRLTVT.

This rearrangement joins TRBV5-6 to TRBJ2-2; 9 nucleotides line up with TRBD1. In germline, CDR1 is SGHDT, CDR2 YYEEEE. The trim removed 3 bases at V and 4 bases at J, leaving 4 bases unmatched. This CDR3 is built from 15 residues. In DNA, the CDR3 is TGTGCCAGCAGCTGGAGGGACAGGGCCACCGGGGAGCTGTTTTTT. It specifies CASSWRDRATGELFF.

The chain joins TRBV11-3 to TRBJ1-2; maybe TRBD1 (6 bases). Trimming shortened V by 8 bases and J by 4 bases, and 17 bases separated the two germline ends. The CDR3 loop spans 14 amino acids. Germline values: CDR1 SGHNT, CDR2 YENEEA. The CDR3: CASPRGAWSYGYTF. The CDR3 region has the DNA TGTGCCAGCCCGAGGGGGGCCTGGAGCTATGGCTACACCTTC.

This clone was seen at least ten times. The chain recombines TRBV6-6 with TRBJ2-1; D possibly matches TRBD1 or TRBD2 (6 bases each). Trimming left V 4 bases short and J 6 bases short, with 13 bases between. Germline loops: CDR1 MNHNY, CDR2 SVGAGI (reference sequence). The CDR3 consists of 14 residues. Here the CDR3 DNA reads TGTGCCAGCAGTTTTGAGGGGGAGGTCAATGAGCAGTTCTTC. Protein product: CASSFEGEVNEQFF.

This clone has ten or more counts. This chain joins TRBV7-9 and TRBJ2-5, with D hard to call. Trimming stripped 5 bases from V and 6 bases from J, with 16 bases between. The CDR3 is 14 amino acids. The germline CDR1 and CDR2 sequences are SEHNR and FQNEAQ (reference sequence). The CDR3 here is CASSPEHSFQTQYF. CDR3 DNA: TGTGCCAGCAGCCCCGAACACAGTTTTCAGACCCAGTACTTC.

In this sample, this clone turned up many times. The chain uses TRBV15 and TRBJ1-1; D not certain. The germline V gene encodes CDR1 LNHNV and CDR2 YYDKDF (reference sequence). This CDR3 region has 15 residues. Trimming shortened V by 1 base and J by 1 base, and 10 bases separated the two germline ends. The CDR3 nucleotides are TGTGCCACCAGCAGAGGGGTTTACGGGAACACTGAAGCTTTCTTT. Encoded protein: CATSRGVYGNTEAFF.

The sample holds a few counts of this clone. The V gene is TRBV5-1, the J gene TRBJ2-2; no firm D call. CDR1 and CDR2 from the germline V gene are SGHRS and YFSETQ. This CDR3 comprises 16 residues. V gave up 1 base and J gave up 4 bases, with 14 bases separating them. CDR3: CASSLLHTGSTGELFF. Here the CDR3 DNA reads TGCGCCAGCAGCTTGTTGCACACCGGTAGCACCGGGGAGCTGTTTTTT.